This T cell receptor (beta chain) derives from a study of blood T cell repertoires in COVID-19. Across the study: The origin of the acute and convalescent COVID-19 samples was the United States, Italy and Spain.

Source study methods: Cell counts per sample came from amplifying reference gene primers. Here immunoSEQ multiplex PCR was the method, and the copy in TCRdb shows in-frame clones only, minus some. V, J and clone size are taken as reported in that table, and D and trimming were inferred from the DNA itself. The sample consists of over 120,000 clones, approximately 83% of them appearing once. The V end was cut by 0 bases, the J end by 9 bases, with 14 bases between. This CDR3 has 14 residues. Germline loops: CDR1 MRHNA, CDR2 SNTAGT. The clonotype was recovered from an elderly woman with acute or convalescent COVID-19. The rearrangement links TRBV6-4 to TRBJ2-5; D is perhaps TRBD2 (6 bases). Sample: peripheral blood. Here the CDR3 DNA reads TGTGCCAGCAGTGACTCGGACTACCCAGGCGCCCAGTACTTC. It codes for CASSDSDYPGAQYF.